The 13 T cell receptor beta chains given below trace back to one sample, sequenced in a study of blood T cell repertoires in COVID-19 (dated by TCRdb to the early 2020s). The library was produced with the immunoSEQ multiplex PCR assay. The table comes from immuneACCESS by way of TCRdb, which keeps in-frame sequences with V and J called. Part of the clones is missing from these tables; in studies checked, under half for an unresolved V gene and the rest for unknown reasons. The sample data list 370,000 or so clones, and about four fifths of these were observed just once. The ten largest clonotypes hold 0.85% to 1.2% of the sample. The sequenced material came from peripheral blood. Receptor source: a human donor with acute or convalescent COVID-19. The donor label of this sample is uncertain.

The J gene is TRBJ2-1, the V gene TRBV5-8; perhaps TRBD2 as D (5 bases). The germline gives CDR1 SGHTS, CDR2 YDEGEE. Trimming took 6 bases from V and 0 from J, leaving 16 bases between them. The CDR3 totals 16 residues. CDR3 sequence reads: CASTPWEPNSYNEQFF. For the CDR3, the DNA is TGTGCCAGCACCCCATGGGAGCCGAACTCCTACAATGAGCAGTTCTTC.

This chain connects TRBV5-4 to TRBJ1-2; 7 bases line up with TRBD1. The CDR3 is 17 residues long. The V and J ends lost 3 bases and 8 bases, in that order; junction bases with no gene match: 19. Germline assignment: CDR1 SGHNT and CDR2 YYREEE (reference sequence). CDR3 protein: CASSWPGQSGLGRGYTF. The CDR3 bases are TGTGCCAGCAGCTGGCCGGGACAGTCCGGGTTAGGTCGGGGCTACACCTTC.

The chain carries TRBV18 and TRBJ1-2, with 7 nucleotides matching TRBD1. The germline V gene encodes CDR1 KGHSH and CDR2 LQKENI. V lost 0 bases and J lost 2; bases outside the gene matches: 3. The CDR3 extends over 15 amino acids. The CDR3 sequence: CASSPPTGLNYGYTF. The DNA for the CDR3 is TGTGCCAGCTCACCACCGACAGGGTTAAACTATGGCTACACCTTC.

The rearrangement joins TRBV9 to TRBJ1-3; D gene ambiguous. The length of the CDR3 is 15 residues. Trimming left V 0 bases short and J 4 bases short, with 11 bases between. Germline values: CDR1 SGDLS, CDR2 YYNGEE. In nucleotides, the CDR3 is TGTGCCAGCAGCGTAGAAGGCCGGGTCGGAAACACCATATATTTT. Protein sequence: CASSVEGRVGNTIYF.

CDR3 DNA: TGTGCCTGGAGTGCCGGGTTAGGCGACAATGAGCAGTTCTTC. Residues: CAWSAGLGDNEQFF. The chain combines TRBV30 with TRBJ2-1; D is unclear. CDR1 is GTSNPN, CDR2 SVGIG, per germline (reference sequence). This CDR3 has 14 amino acids. V lost 1 base and J lost 5, with 12 bases in between.

The gene calls are TRBV19 and TRBJ1-1; 7 nucleotides match TRBD1. Unmatched junction bases numbered 4, after V lost 6 bases and J lost 0 bases. The CDR3 has 14 residues. Germline assignment: CDR1 LNHDA and CDR2 SQIVND (reference sequence). CDR3 protein: CASRVDRVNTEAFF. The CDR3, as DNA: TGTGCCAGTAGGGTCGACAGGGTGAACACTGAAGCTTTCTTT.

This rearrangement joins TRBV6-5 to TRBJ2-7; the D gene is possibly TRBD1 (6 bases). The V gene lost 6 bases and the J gene lost 0 bases, with 12 bases spanning the gap. In germline, CDR1 is MNHEY, CDR2 SVGAGI. The CDR3 sequence is 14 residues long. CDR3 DNA: TGTGCCAGCAGGCCGGGACACTCCTCCTACGAGCAGTACTTC. Amino acid sequence: CASRPGHSSYEQYF.

This chain links TRBV2 with TRBJ2-3; the match to TRBD2 covers 7 bases. V dropped 3 bases and J dropped 1; count of bases not matched to a gene: 4. Germline CDR1 and CDR2: SNHLY and FYNNEI. The CDR3 has 15 amino acids. The CDR3 reads CASSDGGGRTDTQYF. The DNA for the CDR3 is TGTGCCAGCAGTGATGGGGGAGGGCGCACAGATACGCAGTATTTT.

This chain connects TRBV2 to TRBJ2-3, with a weak D call TRBD2 (5 bases). The CDR3 length is 15 residues. CDR1 is SNHLY and CDR2 is FYNNEI in the germline V gene. The V end lost 6 bases, the J end lost 2 bases, and 15 bases lay between the germline ends. The CDR3 loop is CASRLTKLDTDTQYF. CDR3 in DNA: TGTGCCAGCAGGCTGACTAAACTCGACACAGATACGCAGTATTTT.

The chain carries TRBV5-1 and TRBJ2-1; 8 bases fit TRBD2. Germline CDR1 and CDR2: SGHRS and YFSETQ. CDR3 length: 15 amino acids. V lost 4 bases and J lost 3; bases outside the gene matches: 6. The CDR3 nucleotides are TGCGCCAGCAGCCTAACCGGGACTAGCTACAATGAGCAGTTCTTC. The encoded protein is CASSLTGTSYNEQFF. Supplemented by reference TRBV5-1 and TRBJ2-1, the full variable domain reads KAGVTQTPRYLIKTRGQQVTLSCSPISGHRSVSWYQQTPGQGLQFLFEYFSETQRNKGNFPGRFSGRQFSNSRSEMNVSTLELGDSALYLCASSLTGTSYNEQFFGPGTRLTVL.

The rearrangement uses TRBV12-3 or TRBV12-4 and TRBJ2-3; D is unclear. The germline V and J ends were trimmed by 5 bases and 2 bases, with 5 bases remaining between them. The CDR3 is made up of 12 amino acids. The DNA of the CDR3 is TGTGCCAGCAGTACTAACACAGATACGCAGTATTTT. Its protein product is CASSTNTDTQYF.

This rearrangement joins TRBV19 to TRBJ1-5; D uncertain. Germline V gene sequence: CDR1 LNHDA, CDR2 SQIVND (reference sequence). This CDR3 comprises 14 residues. V lost 3 bases and J 7 bases, leaving 13 bases between the germline ends. The CDR3: CASSISGYEQPQHF. CDR3 nucleotide sequence: TGTGCCAGTAGTATTTCGGGGTATGAGCAGCCCCAGCATTTT.

V usage is TRBV6-6 and J usage is TRBJ1-1; 8 bases agree with TRBD1. Trimming took 5 bases from V and 11 from J; bases not matched to a gene: 22. Germline CDR1 reads MNHNY; CDR2 reads SVGAGI (reference sequence). This CDR3 has 17 residues. For the CDR3, the DNA is TGTGCCAGCAGTCCCCGCCTGACCCCGGACAGGGACCAGTATGCTTTCTTT. Amino acid sequence: CASSPRLTPDRDQYAFF.